This T cell receptor beta chain was profiled in a study of blood T cell repertoires in COVID-19. For the study at large: COVID-19 samples collected from the United States, Italy and Spain covered acute and convalescent phases. T cells, B-cell-depleted T cells, or PBMCs provided the cDNA or gDNA that served as material.

Generated by immunoSEQ multiplex PCR, the TCRdb table keeps only in-frame clones and is missing some. The sample yields 97,000 or so clones, about 90% seen once. Seattle enrolled patients during active infection and tracked them longitudinally. The germline gives CDR1 MGHRA, CDR2 YSYEKL. Trimming cost V 0 bases and J 4 bases; bases outside gene matches: 3. This CDR3 contains 16 residues. The sequence derives from a woman in her forties or fifties with COVID-19, enrolled during active disease. Sequencing was carried out using peripheral blood. This sequence joins TRBV4-1 and TRBJ1-4; 9 bases line up with TRBD1. Written as DNA, the CDR3 is TGCGCCAGCAGCCAAGAGGGACAGGGAGGTAATGAAAAACTGTTTTTT. Protein product: CASSQEGQGGNEKLFF.